The text below deals with one T cell receptor (beta chain). Its antigen remains unidentified. Per-base quality was not reported, and no clone a single base away is much larger than it. This specimen comes from a study of T-cell reconstitution after alpha-beta-depleted transplantation in children (TCRdb year 2016). Regarding the research as a whole: Using TCR repertoire profiling, the study followed T-cell immune reconstitution in a quantitative way in children after TCRalphabeta/CD19-depleted allogeneic hematopoietic cell transplantation. The investigation overall reported the following: Apparently early alphabetaT-cell count recovery about two months after transplant reportedly relied on only several hundred rapidly expanded clones derived from non-depleted graft cells. In some patients, high TCRbeta diversity at day 60 was attributed to recipient T cells and intrathymic progenitors that had survived conditioning. Hyperexpanded clone frequencies declined over subsequent months; after one year, T-cell counts and TCRbeta diversity were mostly attributed to newly produced T cells.

Preparation of the library involved PCR. The sequencing machine was an Illumina HiSeq 2500. To normalize quantification of the TCRbeta repertoire, the TCR libraries were built with molecular barcoding that relied on unique molecular identifiers. TCRdb reran the public reads through fastp at Q25 and MiXCR, keeping productive beta chains. All rows with the same CDR3 protein become a single entry with the most common DNA and genes. The sample contains around 200,000 distinct CDR3 sequences, 7% to 9% of them found a single time. The ten most abundant clones make up 35% of the sample. Explained via the paper, the treatment or condition label denotes: allogeneic hematopoietic cell transplantation with graft depleted of TCRalphabeta T cells and CD19 B cells. TCRalphabeta/CD19-depleted allogeneic hematopoietic cell grafts were given to the transplant recipients, all of whom were children. V drops 4 bases and J drops 3 bases, leaving 10 bases in between. Including cysteine and phenylalanine, the CDR3 has 13 amino acids. Just CDR3 DNA is preserved here, 39 bases in frame from base 1. The germline V gene (reference sequence) sets CDR1 to DFQATT and CDR2 to SNEGSKA.

The receptor was derived from a male patient aged 2 to 9 who had a stem cell transplant for acute myeloid leukemia, so the T cells may come from the graft donor. This chain joins TRBV20-1 to TRBJ2-4; no D segment can be confidently identified. Material: PBMCs, mostly from graft donor cells, obtained 360 days after TCRalphabeta/CD19-depleted stem cell transplant. The nucleotides read TGCAGTGCTACTCGGGTTAGCAAAAACATTCAGTACTTC. This is translated as CSATRVSKNIQYF.